Listed below are T cell receptor beta chains from one sample, sequenced in a study of T-cell memory formation after mild COVID-19. TCRdb re-derived calls from the 5' RACE reads in MiXCR, one entry per CDR3 protein. The repertoire has around 530,000 distinct CDR3 sequences, about 20% of them found once; the top ten carry 7.5% to 9.5%. Sequencing was carried out using PBMCs or a T cell subset sorted from them (not recorded which). Every receptor here comes from an adult woman who had mild COVID-19 (a few samples of this study predate the infection). Cell type and time point are not known. The CDR3 runs from the conserved cysteine through the conserved F or W. A D gene is named only where the DNA matches it firmly. Clone size is not always given. Where it is, it says once, few, many or a class for expanded clones.

V	J	size	D	DNA	CDR3
TRBV9	TRBJ2-5	NA	NA	TGTGCCAGCAGCGTAAATACAGGGATTCAAGAGACCCAGTACTTC	CASSVNTGIQETQYF
TRBV29-1	TRBJ2-2	NA	NA	TGCAGCGTTAGAGCAGTTAAGAACACCGGGGAGCTGTTTTTT	CSVRAVKNTGELFF
TRBV25-1	TRBJ2-5	NA	NA	TGTGCCAGCAGTGAATGGACGGGGGAGACCCAGTACTTC	CASSEWTGETQYF
TRBV20-1	TRBJ1-6	NA	NA	TGCAGTGCCGTCCAGGGTTTAAATTCACCCCTCCACTTT	CSAVQGLNSPLHF
TRBV24-1	TRBJ1-5	NA	NA	TGTGCCACCAGTGGGGCAGGCCATCAGCCCCAGCATTTT	CATSGAGHQPQHF
TRBV7-2	TRBJ1-2	NA	TRBD1	TGTGCCAGCAGCTTAGCGGGCAGGGGGCAGGGTGGCTACACCTTC	CASSLAGRGQGGYTF
TRBV7-2	TRBJ2-7	few	NA	TGTGCCAGCAGCTTAGGGGGCGGAGGGGTGAGAGAGCAGTACTTC	CASSLGGGGVREQYF
TRBV11-3	TRBJ2-1	few	NA	TGTGCCAGCAGCCCCGGGGGCCCCCAGTTCTTC	CASSPGGPQFF
TRBV12-3/TRBV12-4	TRBJ2-7	many	TRBD2	TGTGCCAGCAGTTTCGGGACTAGTGGGTACGAGCAGTACTTC	CASSFGTSGYEQYF
TRBV7-9	TRBJ1-5	few	NA	TGTGCCAGCAGCACTGACAGCGGTGGCAATCAGCCCCAGCATTTT	CASSTDSGGNQPQHF
TRBV14	TRBJ2-5	few	NA	TGTGCCAGCAGCCATCCCAGACAGGCCTTCCGCGAGACCCAGTACTTC	CASSHPRQAFRETQYF
TRBV10-3	TRBJ1-2	NA	NA	TGTGCCATCAGCCGAGTGGGGGTTAAAAACTATGGCTACACCTTC	CAISRVGVKNYGYTF
TRBV4-3	TRBJ2-7	NA	TRBD1	TGCGCCAGCAGCCAAGATGTGGGACAGGGGGCCCCCTACGAGCAGTACTTC	CASSQDVGQGAPYEQYF
TRBV6-5	TRBJ2-1	NA	TRBD2	TGTGCCAGCAGTTACACAGCGGGGGGGAGGGGTGAGCAGTTCTTC	CASSYTAGGRGEQFF
TRBV4-1	TRBJ2-3	few	NA	TGCGCCAGCAGCCAAGAGATTCCGACAGATACGCAGTATTTT	CASSQEIPTDTQYF
TRBV12-3/TRBV12-4	TRBJ2-7	NA	TRBD1	TGTGCCAGCAGGGCACAGGGGGCGGTCTACGAGCAGTACTTC	CASRAQGAVYEQYF
TRBV6-5	TRBJ1-5	few	NA	TGTGCCAGCAGTGCGGAGGGCAGAAGGAAGCATTTT	CASSAEGRRKHF
TRBV12-5	TRBJ2-2	NA	TRBD1	TGTGCTAGTGGTTTGGTAGTCGACAGGGGCCTGAGCGGGGAGCTGTTTTTT	CASGLVVDRGLSGELFF
TRBV30	TRBJ2-7	few	TRBD2	TGTGCCTGGAGTGTGGCTAGCGGACCCTACGAGCAGTACTTC	CAWSVASGPYEQYF
TRBV12-3/TRBV12-4	TRBJ1-4	once	NA	TGTGCCAGCAGCCCCGGGGTCCTGGGGAATGAAAAACTGTTTTTT	CASSPGVLGNEKLFF
TRBV7-3	TRBJ2-1	NA	TRBD1	TGTGCCAGCAGCAGACTGGGACAGGAGTACTCCTACAATGAGCAGTTCTTC	CASSRLGQEYSYNEQFF
TRBV5-6	TRBJ2-2	NA	NA	TGTGCCAGCAGCTCTATGGAAGGGAGGGGGACCGGGGAGCTGTTTTTT	CASSSMEGRGTGELFF
TRBV7-8	TRBJ2-3	NA	TRBD2	TGTGCCAGAAGCTTAGCGTGGGCTAGCGGGGCAGATACGCAGTATTTT	CARSLAWASGADTQYF
TRBV6-1	TRBJ2-1	NA	TRBD1	TGTGCCAGCAGTGCGGGACAGGGGAGCTCCTACAATGAGCAGTTCTTC	CASSAGQGSSYNEQFF
TRBV27	TRBJ1-1	NA	NA	TGTGCCAGCAGTTTAACTTACAGGGCTGAAGCTTTCTTT	CASSLTYRAEAFF
TRBV29-1	TRBJ2-7	NA	TRBD1	TGCAGCGTCCTAGGGGCGACGACAGGGGTCACCTACGAGCAGTACTTC	CSVLGATTGVTYEQYF
TRBV5-5	TRBJ2-3	few	TRBD2	TGTGCCAGCAGCCTTATCACTGGGACTAGCGACACAGATACGCAGTATTTT	CASSLITGTSDTDTQYF
TRBV3-1	TRBJ1-2	once	TRBD1	TGTGCCAGCAGCCCCCAGGGGGGGCGTAGCTATGGCTACACCTTC	CASSPQGGRSYGYTF
TRBV7-6	TRBJ2-3	NA	NA	TGTGCCAGCAGCACGCAGTTGCGGGGGCGACTCACAGATACGCAGTATTTT	CASSTQLRGRLTDTQYF
TRBV6-6	TRBJ1-5	few	NA	TGTGCCAGCAGTTACCTAAGCCTGGAGGGGAATCAGCCCCAGCATTTT	CASSYLSLEGNQPQHF
TRBV18	TRBJ2-7	few	TRBD1	TGTGCCAGCTCACCACGGGCAGGGGGTGACGAGCAGTACTTC	CASSPRAGGDEQYF
TRBV10-3	TRBJ2-7	NA	TRBD1	TGTGCCATCAGCGGAGGGACAGGGGGCGACGAGCAGTACTTC	CAISGGTGGDEQYF
TRBV29-1	TRBJ2-1	NA	NA	TGCAGCGTTGAATATGATATCGGCAATGAGCAGTTCTTC	CSVEYDIGNEQFF
TRBV7-6	TRBJ1-2	NA	NA	TGTGCCAGCAGTCTCAACAGGGCCAGTGGCTACACCTTC	CASSLNRASGYTF
TRBV27	TRBJ2-1	NA	TRBD1	TGTGCCAGCAGGAGTTGGGACAGAGACAATGAGCAGTTCTTC	CASRSWDRDNEQFF
TRBV11-3	TRBJ2-1	NA	TRBD2	TGTGCCAGCAGCTTTACCTTGGGACTAGCGGGAGCAAGATTAGAAGGCTACAATGAGCAGTTCTTC	CASSFTLGLAGARLEGYNEQFF
TRBV2	TRBJ1-2	NA	NA	TGTGCCAGCAGGCGGGGAACCTATGGCTACACCTTC	CASRRGTYGYTF
TRBV12-3/TRBV12-4	TRBJ2-3	few	NA	TGTGCCAGCAGTTTATCGGGGGTCACAGATACGCAGTATTTT	CASSLSGVTDTQYF
TRBV6-5	TRBJ2-3	NA	NA	TGTGCCAGCAGTCGTTCTACAGGTCAAGGGCCAGATACGCAGTATTTT	CASSRSTGQGPDTQYF
TRBV7-9	TRBJ1-3	NA	TRBD1	TGTGCCAGCAGCTTAGAGGGACAGCTCTCTGGAAACACCATATATTTT	CASSLEGQLSGNTIYF
TRBV4-1	TRBJ1-2	NA	TRBD1	TGCGCCAGCAGCCCTCCGGGACAGGCACTCTATGGCTACACCTTC	CASSPPGQALYGYTF
TRBV6-5	TRBJ1-1	NA	NA	TGTGCCAGCAGTTACTCTCAGAGGAACACTGAAGCTTTCTTT	CASSYSQRNTEAFF
TRBV29-1	TRBJ1-2	few	NA	TGCAGCGTCGAAGCGTCGGGTTTATATGGCTACACCTTC	CSVEASGLYGYTF
TRBV5-5	TRBJ2-1	NA	NA	TGTGCCAGCTCACTCCGACAAGTCAATGAGCAGTTCTTC	CASSLRQVNEQFF
TRBV27	TRBJ1-1	few	TRBD1	TGTGCCAGCAGTTACAGGGGTTTGAACACTGAAGCTTTCTTT	CASSYRGLNTEAFF
TRBV13	TRBJ1-1	few	NA	TGTGCCAGCAGCTCGGGAGAGAGGGCTGAAGCTTTCTTT	CASSSGERAEAFF
TRBV6-2/TRBV6-3	TRBJ2-3	few	NA	TGTGCCAGCACCCCTCGGACTGCCCTGAATACGCAGTATTTT	CASTPRTALNTQYF
TRBV20-1	TRBJ1-5	NA	NA	TGCAGTGCTAGTACCCAAGGAACTTATAGCAATCAGCCCCAGCATTTT	CSASTQGTYSNQPQHF
TRBV12-3/TRBV12-4	TRBJ2-1	few	TRBD1	TGTGCCAGCAGTTCCAGGGGGATTAATGAGCAGTTCTTC	CASSSRGINEQFF
TRBV9	TRBJ2-7	few	NA	TGTGCCAGCAGCCCGAACTCCGGGACACACTACGAGCAGTACTTC	CASSPNSGTHYEQYF
TRBV7-2	TRBJ2-2	few	NA	TGTGCCAGCAGACTAAAAGGGCAGGTTGCGAACACCGGGGAGCTGTTTTTT	CASRLKGQVANTGELFF
TRBV9	TRBJ1-2	NA	NA	TGTGCCAGCAGCGTAGGTTTCGGGGGGAAGTGGGCTAACTATGGCTACACCTTC	CASSVGFGGKWANYGYTF
TRBV7-6	TRBJ1-2	few	NA	TGTGCCAGCAGCCCCGCCGGGGGGCCGAACTATGGCTACACCTTC	CASSPAGGPNYGYTF
TRBV5-1	TRBJ2-5	NA	NA	TGCGCCAGCAGCTTGGCGCAGGGGGGAGGAGAGACCCAGTACTTC	CASSLAQGGGETQYF
TRBV20-1	TRBJ2-1	few	TRBD2	TGCAGTGCTAGAGAGGGAGGGCCCATGGACTCCTACAATGAGCAGTTCTTC	CSAREGGPMDSYNEQFF
TRBV7-9	TRBJ2-6	NA	NA	TGTGCCAGCAACCGGGACATAGCTGGGGCCAACGTCCTGACTTTC	CASNRDIAGANVLTF
TRBV7-2	TRBJ2-3	NA	TRBD2	TGTGCCAGCAGACTAGCGGGGCGGACAGATACGCAGTATTTT	CASRLAGRTDTQYF
TRBV24-1	TRBJ2-1	many	NA	TGTGCCACCAGTGATTTGATAGAGGGCATTAAGGTCTTC	CATSDLIEGIKVF
TRBV6-2/TRBV6-3	TRBJ1-5	NA	NA	TGTGCCAGCGCGACAACGTACACCTCTTACCCCATCCAATCACCGCCCCAGCATTTT	CASATTYTSYPIQSPPQHF